The 21 T cell receptor beta chains in this list originate from one sample, sequenced in a study of beta chain features in type 1 diabetes. Study-wide results and caveats: In every one of the four CD4+ subsets, TCRB CDR3s were moderately but significantly shorter in Type 1 diabetes patients.

No cognate antigen is known for these TCRs. The authors reverse transcribed all of the isolated RNA, so sequencing captured expressed TCRB transcripts. Clones were sequenced by immunoSEQ multiplex PCR, and TCRdb holds only the in-frame ones, with some missing. The sample contains about 130,000 clones, 9% of which appear only once. Sequencing was done on a sample of central memory CD4+ T cells from blood. These receptors were collected from a man younger than 45 with type 1 diabetes.

This clone was detected only a few times. V gene TRBV7-3 combines with J gene TRBJ1-1; no clear D gene. This CDR3 is built from 13 residues. The V end lost 2 bases, the J end lost 0 bases, and 4 bases lay between the germline ends. Germline V gene sequence: CDR1 SGHTA, CDR2 FQGTGA. CDR3 residues: CASSLSVNTEAFF. CDR3 coding DNA: TGTGCCAGCAGCTTATCGGTGAACACTGAAGCTTTCTTT.

The rearrangement uses TRBV5-1 and TRBJ2-7; 9 nucleotides agree with TRBD2. Germline-derived CDR1 and CDR2 are SGHRS and YFSETQ. Trimming removed 2 bases from V and 6 bases from J; junction bases left unmatched: 6. There are 14 residues in the CDR3. The CDR3 here is CASSLDPTSGEQYF. The CDR3 nucleotides are TGCGCCAGCAGCTTAGACCCGACTAGCGGCGAGCAGTACTTC.

This chain links TRBV4-2 with TRBJ1-2; D call uncertain. CDR1 and CDR2 from the germline V gene are LGHNA and YNFKEQ. V was clipped by 1 base and J by 4 bases, with 16 bases between them. This CDR3 is built from 16 residues. The CDR3 nucleotides read TGTGCCAGCAGCCAAGGCGGAGGGTTAGTTATCTATGGCTACACCTTC. This sequence encodes CASSQGGGLVIYGYTF.

This chain joins TRBV7-6 and TRBJ2-5; a possible D gene is TRBD2 (7 bases). There are 14 residues in the CDR3. Germline CDR1 is SGHVS and CDR2 is FNYEAQ. Trimming took 2 bases from V and 5 from J, leaving 12 bases between them. The CDR3 DNA sequence: TGTGCCAGCAGCTTACCAGGGGAGGGGGAGACCCAGTACTTC. The encoded protein is CASSLPGEGETQYF.

The chain is built from TRBV6-6 and TRBJ1-2, with 9 nucleotides matching TRBD1. The germline V gene encodes CDR1 MNHNY and CDR2 SVGAGI (reference sequence). V shed 5 bases and J 8 bases; nucleotides not matched to a gene: 6. The CDR3 sequence is 13 residues long. CDR3 nucleotide sequence: TGTGCCAGCAGTCCCGGACAGGGGTTGGGCTACACCTTC. This gives the protein CASSPGQGLGYTF.

The rearrangement links TRBV7-2 to TRBJ1-1, with D perhaps matching TRBD1 (5 bases). CDR3 length equals 14 residues. Looked up from germline, CDR1 is SGHTA and CDR2 is FQGNSA. Trimming took 5 bases from V and 1 from J, leaving 11 bases between them. The CDR3 region is CASSQDMQNTEAFF. The CDR3 bases are TGTGCCAGCAGCCAGGACATGCAGAACACTGAAGCTTTCTTT.

In its sample, this clone was seen a few times. V and J are TRBV4-2 and TRBJ1-6; 10 positions agree with TRBD1. Unmatched junction bases numbered 0, after V lost 5 bases and J lost 8 bases. The CDR3 sequence is 13 residues long. Per the germline V gene, CDR1 is LGHNA and CDR2 is YNFKEQ. The CDR3 nucleotides read TGTGCCAGCAGCGGGACAGGGGATTCACCCCTCCACTTT. Residues: CASSGTGDSPLHF.

This clone was seen more than once but under ten times. V and J are TRBV6-5 and TRBJ2-1; D not certain. Germline CDR1 reads MNHEY; CDR2 reads SVGAGI. V was trimmed by 0 bases and J by 6 bases, leaving 9 bases between them. This CDR3 comprises 14 residues. In DNA form, the CDR3 reads TGTGCCAGCAGTTACTCGGAGACCCTCAATGAGCAGTTCTTC. Protein product: CASSYSETLNEQFF.

This clone appeared many times. V is TRBV7-9 and J is TRBJ2-3; 10 bases match TRBD2. In germline, CDR1 is SEHNR, CDR2 FQNEAQ (reference sequence). The V gene end was trimmed by 5 bases and the J gene end by 5 bases; junction bases not matched to a gene: 4. The CDR3 consists of 14 residues. The CDR3 protein is CASSTAGGEDTQYF. CDR3 nucleotides: TGTGCCAGCAGCACAGCGGGGGGGGAAGATACGCAGTATTTT.

The V gene is TRBV5-1, the J gene TRBJ1-1; D is ambiguous. The length of the CDR3 is 10 residues. In germline, CDR1 is SGHRS, CDR2 YFSETQ. The CDR3 DNA reads TGCGCAAGGAGGGATACTGAAGCTTTCTTT. Translating gives CARRDTEAFF.

This clone has more than one count but fewer than ten. The chain joins TRBV29-1 to TRBJ2-1, with 8 bases identical to TRBD2. J was trimmed by 4 bases and V by 5 bases; bases with no gene match: 10. Germline loops: CDR1 SQVTM, CDR2 ANQGSEA. The CDR3 extends over 15 amino acids. This CDR3 reads CSVSRSAGGYNEQFF. Here the CDR3 DNA reads TGCAGCGTTTCTCGGTCGGCGGGGGGTTACAATGAGCAGTTCTTC.

The chain combines TRBV5-1 with TRBJ1-1; D is unclear. Trimming removed 4 bases from V and 2 bases from J, with 18 bases in between. Looked up from germline, CDR1 is SGHRS and CDR2 is YFSETQ. CDR3 length: 16 residues. CDR3 coding DNA: TGCGCCAGCAGCCCTGTTGAGGTGCAGTTCAACACTGAAGCTTTCTTT. Protein product: CASSPVEVQFNTEAFF. The full variable domain, with the rest looked up from reference TRBV5-1 and TRBJ1-1, is KAGVTQTPRYLIKTRGQQVTLSCSPISGHRSVSWYQQTPGQGLQFLFEYFSETQRNKGNFPGRFSGRQFSNSRSEMNVSTLELGDSALYLCASSPVEVQFNTEAFFGQGTRLTVV.

There are a few counts of this clone. The chain carries TRBV9 and TRBJ2-2; the D is unclear. V lost 5 bases and J 7 bases, leaving 12 bases between the germline ends. The CDR3 sequence is 13 residues long. The V gene's germline CDR1 is SGDLS and CDR2 YYNGEE. The CDR3 DNA sequence: TGTGCCAGCAGTCGGAACAGCTACGGGGAGCTGTTTTTT. Encoded protein: CASSRNSYGELFF. Using reference TRBV9 and TRBJ2-2 for the parts outside the CDR3, the full variable domain is DSGVTQTPKHLITATGQRVTLRCSPRSGDLSVYWYQQSLDQGLQFLIQYYNGEERAKGNILERFSAQQFPDLHSELNLSSLELGDSALYFCASSRNSYGELFFGEGSRLTVL.

This clone was seen a handful of times. This chain joins TRBV30 and TRBJ2-3, with unresolved D. CDR1 is GTSNPN and CDR2 is SVGIG in the germline V gene (reference sequence). This CDR3 contains 11 residues. V was trimmed by 5 bases and J by 11 bases, leaving 14 bases between them. This CDR3 is CAWGHPGWQYF. The CDR3, as DNA: TGTGCCTGGGGTCACCCAGGATGGCAGTATTTT.

This clone turned up a few times. The sample has other DNA sequences that encode this CDR3 too. V and J are TRBV7-2 and TRBJ1-2; the D gene is possibly TRBD1 (5 bases). The CDR3 runs to 12 residues. Looked up from germline, CDR1 is SGHTA and CDR2 is FQGNSA. Trimming removed 1 base from V and 8 bases from J, with 8 bases in between. As DNA, the CDR3 is TGTGCCAGCAGCTTAGAGGGGTACGGCTACACCTTC. It translates to CASSLEGYGYTF.

The rearrangement joins TRBV18 to TRBJ2-7, with TRBD1 matching 7 bases. The CDR3 spans 16 residues. The V gene end was trimmed by 4 bases and the J gene end by 6 bases; junction bases not matched to a gene: 15. The germline V gene encodes CDR1 KGHSH and CDR2 LQKENI. The CDR3 DNA reads TGTGCCAGCTCACTCACGAGGACAGGCGTGTCCACCGAGCAGTACTTC. It yields the protein CASSLTRTGVSTEQYF. Full variable domain (rest looked up from reference TRBV18 and TRBJ2-7): NAGVMQNPRHLVRRRGQEARLRCSPMKGHSHVYWYRQLPEEGLKFMVYLQKENIIDESGMPKERFSAEFPKEGPSILRIQQVVRGDSAAYFCASSLTRTGVSTEQYFGPGTRLTVT.

The chain recombines TRBV11-2 with TRBJ1-1, with TRBD1 matching 8 bases. This CDR3 contains 15 residues. CDR1 SGHAT and CDR2 FQNNGV come from the germline V gene. Trimming removed 2 bases from V and 8 bases from J; junction bases left unmatched: 10. The CDR3 sequence: CASSLFLDRVGEAFF. The CDR3 region has the DNA TGTGCCAGCAGCTTATTCTTGGACAGGGTTGGAGAAGCTTTCTTT.

This clone showed up just a few times. The CDR3 nucleotides are TGTGCCAGTAGTCGGGCGGGGGGATTGTACGAGCAGTACTTC. It yields the protein CASSRAGGLYEQYF. The gene calls are TRBV19 and TRBJ2-7, with 8 positions matching TRBD2. Trimming removed 5 bases from V and 4 bases from J; junction bases left unmatched: 7. The germline CDR1 and CDR2 sequences are LNHDA and SQIVND (reference sequence). There are 14 residues in the CDR3.

This clone has a handful of counts. The chain employs TRBV9 and TRBJ2-1; 15 bases map to TRBD2. The CDR3 sequence is 20 residues long. V lost 0 bases to trimming and J lost 5 bases; unmatched junction nucleotides: 12. The germline V gene encodes CDR1 SGDLS and CDR2 YYNGEE. The CDR3 nucleotides are TGTGCCAGCAGCGTAGAATCCGGGGGGACTAGCGGGGGGCTCCACAATGAGCAGTTCTTC. Its translation: CASSVESGGTSGGLHNEQFF.

This clone occurred a few times. This sequence joins TRBV5-1 and TRBJ2-3, with D possibly being TRBD2 (6 bases). The CDR3 sequence is 15 residues long. Trimming stripped 7 bases from V and 2 bases from J, with 17 bases between. CDR1 is SGHRS, CDR2 YFSETQ, per germline. This CDR3 reads CASHPSAGYTDTQYF. The CDR3 DNA sequence: TGCGCCAGCCACCCTAGCGCAGGCTACACAGATACGCAGTATTTT.

This chain uses TRBV2 with TRBJ2-7, with D possibly matching TRBD2 (5 bases). In germline, CDR1 is SNHLY, CDR2 FYNNEI. The ends were cut back, 8 bases at V and 4 bases at J, with 9 bases in the middle. This CDR3 region has 11 residues. CDR3: CASRGLYEQYF. The CDR3, as DNA: TGTGCCAGCCGAGGACTTTACGAGCAGTACTTC.